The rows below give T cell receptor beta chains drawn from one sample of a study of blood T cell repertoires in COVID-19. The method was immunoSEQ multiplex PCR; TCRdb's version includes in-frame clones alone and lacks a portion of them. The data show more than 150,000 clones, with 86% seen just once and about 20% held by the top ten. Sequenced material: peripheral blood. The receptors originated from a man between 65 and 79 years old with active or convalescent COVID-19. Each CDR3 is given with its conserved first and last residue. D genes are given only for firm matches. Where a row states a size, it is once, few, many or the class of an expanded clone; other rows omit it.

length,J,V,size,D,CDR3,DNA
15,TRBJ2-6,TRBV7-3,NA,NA,CASSLDFSGANVLTF,TGTGCCAGCAGCTTAGACTTCTCTGGGGCCAACGTCCTGACTTTC
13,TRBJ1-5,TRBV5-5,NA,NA,CASSGGVRQPQHF,TGTGCCAGCAGCGGGGGCGTACGTCAGCCCCAGCATTTT
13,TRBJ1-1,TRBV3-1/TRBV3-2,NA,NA,CASSQFMNTEAFF,TGTGCCAGCAGCCAATTTATGAACACTGAAGCTTTCTTT
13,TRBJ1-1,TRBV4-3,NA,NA,CASSPFSGTEAFF,TGCGCCAGCAGCCCCTTTTCAGGCACTGAAGCTTTCTTT
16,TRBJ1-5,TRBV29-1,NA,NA,CSVPGGVGDSNQPQHF,TGCAGCGTTCCGGGGGGGGTAGGGGATAGCAATCAGCCCCAGCATTTT
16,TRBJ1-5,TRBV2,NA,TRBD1,CASKGPGGSGSQPQHF,TGTGCCAGCAAGGGCCCAGGGGGTTCCGGGAGTCAGCCCCAGCATTTT
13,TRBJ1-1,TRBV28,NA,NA,CAIAGGRVTEAFF,TGTGCCATCGCTGGAGGGAGGGTAACTGAAGCTTTCTTT
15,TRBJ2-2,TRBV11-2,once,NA,CASSPGQGGTGELFF,TGTGCCAGCAGCCCCGGGCAGGGAGGCACCGGGGAGCTGTTTTTT
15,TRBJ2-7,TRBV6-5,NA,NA,CASSSPASGGYEQYF,TGTGCCAGCAGTTCCCCGGCTAGTGGGGGGTACGAGCAGTACTTC
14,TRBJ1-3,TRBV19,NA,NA,CASRGGTSGNTIYF,TGTGCCAGTAGAGGAGGAACCTCTGGAAACACCATATATTTT
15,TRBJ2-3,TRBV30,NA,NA,CAWTRYQRAADTQYF,TGTGCCTGGACGAGATACCAGCGGGCGGCAGATACGCAGTATTTT
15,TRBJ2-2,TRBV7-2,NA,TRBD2,CASSLREANTGELFF,TGTGCCAGCAGCTTGCGGGAGGCCAACACCGGGGAGCTGTTTTTT
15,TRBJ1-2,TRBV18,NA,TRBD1,CASSPGTGDYYGYTF,TGTGCCAGCTCACCTGGGACAGGGGACTACTATGGCTACACCTTC
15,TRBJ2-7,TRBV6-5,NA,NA,CASSYSGDLSYEQYF,TGTGCCAGCAGTTACTCGGGCGATCTCTCCTACGAGCAGTACTTC
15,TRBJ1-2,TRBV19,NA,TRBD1,CASNDRGARGYGYTF,TGTGCCAGTAATGACAGGGGCGCGCGGGGCTATGGCTACACCTTC
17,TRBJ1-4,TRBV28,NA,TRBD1,CASWDRGFPATNEKLFF,TGTGCCAGCTGGGACAGGGGTTTCCCTGCAACTAATGAAAAACTGTTTTTT
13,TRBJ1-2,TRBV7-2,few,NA,CASSLLGYLGYTF,TGTGCCAGCAGCTTACTGGGCTACTTGGGCTACACCTTC
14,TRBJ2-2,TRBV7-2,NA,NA,CASRFQGSTGELFF,TGTGCCAGCAGGTTTCAGGGAAGCACCGGGGAGCTGTTTTTT
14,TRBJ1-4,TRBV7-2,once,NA,CASSFRVGNEKLFF,TGTGCCAGCAGCTTCAGGGTGGGTAATGAAAAACTGTTTTTT
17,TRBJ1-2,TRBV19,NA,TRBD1,CASSPTLTGAGYRGYTF,TGTGCCAGTAGCCCAACCCTTACAGGGGCCGGATATCGTGGCTACACCTTC
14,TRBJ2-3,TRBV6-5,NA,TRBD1,CASSYSGDRGPQYF,TGTGCCAGCAGTTACTCGGGGGACAGGGGTCCGCAGTATTTT
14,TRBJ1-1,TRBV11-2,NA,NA,CASLGGVYNTEAFF,TGTGCCAGCCTAGGGGGGGTGTATAACACTGAAGCTTTCTTT
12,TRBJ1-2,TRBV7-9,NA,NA,CASSLSRLDYTF,TGTGCCAGCAGCTTATCCAGACTTGACTACACCTTC
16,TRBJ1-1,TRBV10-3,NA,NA,CAISESSGGQYTEAFF,TGTGCCATCAGTGAGTCTTCCGGGGGGCAGTACACTGAAGCTTTCTTT
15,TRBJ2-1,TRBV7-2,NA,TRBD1,CASSPNRGPYNEQFF,TGTGCCAGCAGCCCGAACAGGGGACCATACAATGAGCAGTTCTTC
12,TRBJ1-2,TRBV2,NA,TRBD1,CAGRRDRVGYTF,TGTGCCGGGCGGCGGGACAGGGTCGGCTACACCTTC
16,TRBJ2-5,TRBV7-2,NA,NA,CASSLVAGGFQETQYF,TGTGCCAGCAGCTTAGTTGCAGGGGGGTTCCAAGAGACCCAGTACTTC
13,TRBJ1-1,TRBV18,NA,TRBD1,CASCPGQYAEAFF,TGTGCCAGCTGCCCGGGACAGTACGCTGAAGCTTTCTTT